This T cell receptor beta chain is from a study of blood T cell repertoires in COVID-19. Study background: The United States, Italy and Spain supplied acute and convalescent COVID-19 samples. PBMCs, B-cell-depleted T cells, or T cells were the source of the cDNA or gDNA that made up the material.

Details on this clone: The same CDR3 can be traced to other DNA sequences in this sample.

The CDR3 extends over 16 amino acids. Germline assignment: CDR1 SGHRS and CDR2 YFSETQ. V was pared by 2 bases and J by 4 bases, with 5 bases of the junction left unmatched. In the authors' methods: Amplification of reference gene primers was used by the study to estimate nucleated cell counts. Some clones are missing from TCRdb's copy, which holds only in-frame ones; the method was immunoSEQ multiplex PCR. For V, J and clone size, that table is used; D and trimming come from the DNA. The table has about 260,000 clones, 88% seen once; the top ten hold roughly 4%. Sequenced: peripheral blood. The TCR originated in a man aged 60 to 69 who had recovered from COVID-19. The chain joins TRBV5-1 to TRBJ2-1, with TRBD2 matching over 11 bases. DNA of the CDR3: TGCGCCAGCAGCTTATTAGCGGGGGGGTCGTACAATGAGCAGTTCTTC. It yields the protein CASSLLAGGSYNEQFF. Variable domain in full (rest from reference TRBV5-1 and TRBJ2-1): KAGVTQTPRYLIKTRGQQVTLSCSPISGHRSVSWYQQTPGQGLQFLFEYFSETQRNKGNFPGRFSGRQFSNSRSEMNVSTLELGDSALYLCASSLLAGGSYNEQFFGPGTRLTVL.